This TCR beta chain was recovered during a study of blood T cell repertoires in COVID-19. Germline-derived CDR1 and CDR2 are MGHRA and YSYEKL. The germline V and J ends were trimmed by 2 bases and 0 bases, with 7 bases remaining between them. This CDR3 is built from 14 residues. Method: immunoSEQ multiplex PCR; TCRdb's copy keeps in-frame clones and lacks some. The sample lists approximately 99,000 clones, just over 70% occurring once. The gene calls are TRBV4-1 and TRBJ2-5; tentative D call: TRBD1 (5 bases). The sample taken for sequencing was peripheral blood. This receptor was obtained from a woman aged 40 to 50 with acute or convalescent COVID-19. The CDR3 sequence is CASSQSGYQETQYF. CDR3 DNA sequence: TGCGCCAGCAGCCAATCAGGGTACCAAGAGACCCAGTACTTC.